This is a list of T cell receptor beta chains from one sample in a study of T cells in Graves' hyperthyroidism and ophthalmopathy. TCRdb re-called the multiplex PCR reads with MiXCR, one entry per CDR3 protein. The table has about 560,000 distinct CDR3 sequences, over 15% seen once. Source material: blood. These receptors originate from a woman aged 18-35 years with Graves' hyperthyroidism. CDR3s include the opening cysteine and the closing phenylalanine or tryptophan. The D gene is left open where the match is weak. Clone size, where shown, is once, few, many, or a class for clones that have expanded.

length | size | J | V | D | CDR3 | DNA
21 | many | TRBJ2-6 | TRBV7-2 | - | CASSLAVRPGHVNSGANVLTF | TGTGCCAGCAGCTTAGCGGTGAGGCCGGGACACGTTAATTCTGGGGCCAACGTCCTGACTTTC
15 | many | TRBJ2-1 | TRBV11-2 | - | CASSLPLTTYNEQFF | TGTGCCAGCAGCTTACCGTTAACCACCTACAATGAGCAGTTCTTC
14 | few | TRBJ2-6 | TRBV4-2 | - | CASSQYSGANVLTF | TGTGCCAGCAGCCAATACTCTGGGGCCAACGTCCTGACTTTC
14 | once | TRBJ2-1 | TRBV19 | - | CATPRAQFSNEQFF | TGTGCCACCCCTCGGGCCCAGTTTAGTAATGAGCAGTTCTTC
15 | few | TRBJ2-7 | TRBV24-1 | TRBD1 | CATSDPGQGALEQYF | TGTGCCACCAGTGATCCGGGACAGGGGGCGTTGGAGCAGTACTTC
17 | many | TRBJ1-3 | TRBV6-1 | - | CASSELLALHSGNTIYF | TGTGCCAGCAGTGAACTGTTAGCACTGCACTCTGGAAACACCATATATTTT
16 | - | TRBJ2-5 | TRBV6-1 | - | CASSAAALRVQETQYF | TGTGCCAGCAGTGCCGCCGCTTTGAGGGTCCAAGAGACCCAGTACTTC
12 | many | TRBJ1-1 | TRBV5-5 | - | CASRGLNTEAFF | TGTGCCAGCAGGGGCTTGAACACTGAAGCTTTCTTT
17 | - | TRBJ1-2 | TRBV6-2/TRBV6-3 | - | CASSYGETRTDYYGYTF | TGTGCCAGCAGTTACGGGGAAACCCGGACAGACTACTATGGCTACACCTTC
14 | few | TRBJ2-1 | TRBV20-1 | - | CSARTAQLQNEQFF | TGCAGTGCTAGAACCGCCCAATTACAGAATGAGCAGTTCTTC
20 | - | TRBJ2-4 | TRBV10-3 | - | CAISERRSTEEPGAKNIQYF | TGTGCCATCAGTGAGAGGCGGAGCACAGAGGAACCGGGGGCCAAAAACATTCAGTACTTC
12 | few | TRBJ2-1 | TRBV11-1 | - | CASSLGGLREFF | TGTGCCAGCAGCTTAGGGGGTCTTAGGGAGTTCTTC
12 | many | TRBJ1-1 | TRBV2 | - | CASSEVRRVAFF | TGTGCCAGCAGTGAAGTGCGCAGGGTAGCTTTCTTT
16 | many | TRBJ2-2 | TRBV20-1 | - | CSARDLNRPNTGELFF | TGCAGTGCTAGAGATCTCAATAGACCAAACACCGGGGAGCTGTTTTTT
15 | - | TRBJ1-2 | TRBV6-2/TRBV6-3 | TRBD1 | CASSYSTTGAYGYTF | TGTGCCAGCAGTTACTCGACGACAGGGGCGTATGGCTACACCTTC
14 | many | TRBJ2-7 | TRBV28 | TRBD1 | CASSRQGTAYEQYF | TGTGCCAGCAGTAGACAGGGGACGGCCTACGAGCAGTACTTC
13 | few | TRBJ1-1 | TRBV6-2/TRBV6-3 | - | CASSYSSTGQAFF | TGTGCCAGCAGTTACTCTTCGACAGGTCAAGCTTTCTTT
13 | many | TRBJ1-2 | TRBV6-5 | TRBD1 | CASSYGQAYGYTF | TGTGCCAGCAGTTACGGACAGGCCTATGGCTACACCTTC
13 | - | TRBJ1-2 | TRBV7-6 | TRBD1 | CASSSRTGDGYTF | TGTGCCAGCAGCTCTCGGACAGGGGACGGCTACACCTTC
16 | - | TRBJ2-3 | TRBV6-1 | TRBD1 | CASSELGQGNTDTQYF | TGTGCCAGCAGTGAACTGGGACAGGGGAACACAGATACGCAGTATTTT
15 | few | TRBJ2-5 | TRBV7-9 | TRBD2 | CASSSTSGGAGTQYF | TGTGCCAGCAGCTCCACTAGCGGGGGGGCTGGGACCCAGTACTTC
17 | many | TRBJ2-7 | TRBV28 | TRBD2 | CASSSSRWLAGGNEQYF | TGTGCCAGCAGCTCATCTAGGTGGTTAGCGGGAGGGAACGAGCAGTACTTC
14 | few | TRBJ1-4 | TRBV11-2 | - | CASSLNRVNEKLFF | TGTGCCAGCAGCTTAAACAGGGTTAATGAAAAACTGTTTTTT
17 | many | TRBJ1-5 | TRBV10-3 | - | CAISESIFPGSNQPQHF | TGTGCCATCAGTGAGTCGATATTTCCCGGTAGCAATCAGCCCCAGCATTTT
18 | few | TRBJ1-2 | TRBV12-3/TRBV12-4 | - | CASSLAVGGVAMPYGYTF | TGTGCCAGCAGTTTAGCGGTTGGTGGTGTGGCGATGCCCTATGGCTACACCTTC
14 | many | TRBJ2-7 | TRBV11-2 | - | CASSLLGVANEQYF | TGTGCCAGCAGCTTATTAGGGGTCGCCAACGAGCAGTACTTC
16 | few | TRBJ2-5 | TRBV7-2 | TRBD2 | CASSLLAGGASETQYF | TGTGCCAGCAGCTTACTAGCGGGGGGGGCCAGCGAGACCCAGTACTTC
13 | many | TRBJ1-5 | TRBV30 | - | CAWNGQSNQPQHF | TGTGCCTGGAACGGACAGTCAAATCAGCCCCAGCATTTT
14 | - | TRBJ2-1 | TRBV5-4 | - | CASSPEWGFNEQFF | TGTGCCAGCAGCCCCGAGTGGGGCTTCAATGAGCAGTTCTTC
14 | once | TRBJ2-3 | TRBV6-2/TRBV6-3 | TRBD2 | CASSRLASADTQYF | TGTGCCAGCAGCCGACTAGCGAGCGCAGATACGCAGTATTTT
17 | few | TRBJ2-7 | TRBV11-2 | TRBD2 | CASSFIGGGMLDYEQYF | TGTGCCAGCAGCTTTATTGGCGGGGGTATGCTAGACTACGAGCAGTACTTC
13 | many | TRBJ2-1 | TRBV6-2/TRBV6-3 | - | CASSYFREREQFF | TGTGCCAGCAGTTATTTCAGGGAGAGGGAGCAGTTCTTC
18 | few | TRBJ1-3 | TRBV2 | TRBD1 | CASSPTRTGGLSGNTIYF | TGTGCCAGCAGTCCCACACGGACAGGGGGCCTCTCTGGAAACACCATATATTTT
17 | - | TRBJ2-3 | TRBV4-2 | TRBD2 | CASSQEWRGAAADTQYF | TGTGCCAGCAGCCAAGAGTGGCGGGGGGCCGCGGCAGATACGCAGTATTTT
13 | once | TRBJ1-2 | TRBV5-6 | - | CASETRARYGHTF | TGTGCCAGCGAGACCAGGGCCCGATACGGCCACACCTTC
13 | few | TRBJ1-2 | TRBV5-6 | - | CASSFETSYGYTF | TGTGCCAGCAGCTTCGAGACATCCTATGGCTACACCTTC
15 | many | TRBJ2-1 | TRBV7-3 | TRBD2 | CASSQGLAGLYEQFF | TGTGCCAGCAGCCAGGGACTAGCGGGGTTGTATGAGCAGTTCTTC
14 | - | TRBJ2-5 | TRBV7-2 | - | CASSYWAEQETQYF | TGTGCCAGCAGCTACTGGGCGGAGCAAGAGACCCAGTACTTC
16 | - | TRBJ2-1 | TRBV10-3 | - | CAISESGASAYNEQFF | TGTGCCATCAGTGAGTCGGGGGCTAGCGCTTACAATGAGCAGTTCTTC
14 | - | TRBJ1-1 | TRBV6-1 | - | CASSADQGYTEAFF | TGTGCCAGCAGTGCGGATCAGGGATATACTGAAGCTTTCTTT
18 | - | TRBJ1-5 | TRBV3-1 | - | CASSQDTGGWGSNQPQHF | TGTGCCAGCAGCCAAGATACCGGGGGTTGGGGTAGCAATCAGCCCCAGCATTTT
14 | many | TRBJ1-1 | TRBV12-3/TRBV12-4 | - | CASTEIQGNTEAFF | TGTGCCAGCACCGAAATTCAGGGGAACACTGAAGCTTTCTTT
21 | - | TRBJ1-5 | TRBV7-2 | TRBD1 | CASSLAGTWGQGARGSQPQHF | TGTGCCAGCAGCTTAGCGGGGACCTGGGGACAGGGGGCAAGGGGTAGTCAGCCCCAGCATTTT
14 | many | TRBJ1-1 | TRBV12-3/TRBV12-4 | TRBD1 | CASSKGGLNTEAFF | TGTGCCAGCAGTAAAGGGGGCCTGAACACTGAAGCTTTCTTT
16 | many | TRBJ2-2 | TRBV2 | TRBD2 | CASSEATSGSAGELFF | TGTGCCAGCAGTGAAGCGACTAGCGGGAGCGCCGGGGAGCTGTTTTTT
12 | few | TRBJ1-1 | TRBV6-1 | - | CASRAGITEAFF | TGTGCCAGCAGGGCTGGGATTACTGAAGCTTTCTTT
13 | many | TRBJ1-5 | TRBV20-1 | - | CSATAASNQPQHF | TGCAGTGCTACGGCGGCGAGCAATCAGCCCCAGCATTTT
17 | - | TRBJ2-1 | TRBV9 | TRBD1 | CASSVKTGENRREEQFF | TGTGCCAGCAGCGTAAAGACAGGGGAGAACCGTAGGGAAGAGCAGTTCTTC
14 | - | TRBJ1-3 | TRBV7-9 | - | CASSLGWGGNTIYF | TGTGCCAGCAGCTTAGGTTGGGGTGGAAACACCATATATTTT
16 | few | TRBJ2-2 | TRBV4-3 | TRBD1 | CASSIGTGTGTGELFF | TGCGCCAGCAGCATAGGGACAGGGACGGGCACCGGGGAGCTGTTTTTT
11 | many | TRBJ2-7 | TRBV20-1 | - | CSASRDYEQYF | TGCAGTGCTAGCCGGGACTACGAGCAGTACTTC
13 | many | TRBJ1-2 | TRBV11-2 | - | CASSLMRGYGYTF | TGTGCCAGCAGCTTAATGCGGGGCTATGGCTACACCTTC
14 | many | TRBJ2-3 | TRBV28 | - | CASRTWTSADTQYF | TGTGCCAGCAGGACTTGGACAAGTGCAGATACGCAGTATTTT
13 | many | TRBJ2-1 | TRBV2 | - | CASSGITYNEQFF | TGTGCCAGCAGTGGAATAACATACAATGAGCAGTTCTTC
12 | many | TRBJ2-3 | TRBV28 | - | CASSLPMDTQYF | TGTGCCAGCAGTTTACCCATGGATACGCAGTATTTT
14 | many | TRBJ2-5 | TRBV5-1 | - | CASSDPGVQETQYF | TGCGCCAGCAGCGATCCGGGAGTGCAAGAGACCCAGTACTTC
13 | - | TRBJ1-1 | TRBV20-1 | - | CSAPPRWDTEAFF | TGCAGTGCCCCTCCCCGGTGGGACACTGAAGCTTTCTTT
12 | few | TRBJ2-5 | TRBV10-3 | - | CAISRDTETQYF | TGTGCCATCAGTCGGGACACAGAGACCCAGTACTTC
15 | - | TRBJ2-3 | TRBV6-1 | - | CASNPRGLSTDTQYF | TGTGCCAGCAACCCCCGGGGACTCAGCACAGATACGCAGTATTTT
14 | - | TRBJ2-1 | TRBV19 | - | CASSIGGTRNEQFF | TGTGCCAGTAGTATCGGGGGAACCAGGAATGAGCAGTTCTTC